These 25 T cell receptor beta chains originate from one sample sequenced in a study of T cell repertoires in cytomegalovirus infection. One entry per CDR3 protein, called by TCRdb with MiXCR from the reads. The profile covers approximately 200,000 distinct CDR3 sequences, with 22% appearing a single time and around a sixth taken by the ten largest. The sequencing input was CD8+ T cells from PBMCs. Every receptor here comes from a human donor in good health (CMV status not recorded). Some clones in this sample may be carry-over from other donors' samples.

This clonotype was counted only a few times. The chain combines TRBV28 with TRBJ1-2, with 9 bases matching TRBD1. Germline lookup yields CDR1 MDHEN and CDR2 SYDVKM. The CDR3 has 15 amino acids. Germline trimming cut 3 bases from V and 6 bases from J; bases unmatched to any gene: 8. In DNA, the CDR3 is TGTGCCAGCAGTTTTGGGACAGGGACGGTTGATGGCTACACCTTC. Encoded protein: CASSFGTGTVDGYTF.

The genes are TRBV28 and TRBJ1-5, with unresolved D. The CDR3 spans 12 residues. CDR1 and CDR2 (germline): MDHEN, SYDVKM. The ends were cut back, 7 bases at V and 7 bases at J, with 11 bases in the middle. The CDR3 DNA is TGTGCCAGCACCCTGTATGGCCAGCCCCAGCATTTT. Residues: CASTLYGQPQHF.

In DNA form, the CDR3 reads TGTGCCAGCGCGCTGGGGTCTAACTATGGCTACACCTTC. Protein: CASALGSNYGYTF. The chain links TRBV6-1 to TRBJ1-2, with D unresolved. Per the germline V gene, CDR1 is MNHNS and CDR2 is SASEGT. The CDR3 contains 13 residues. Trimming took off 8 bases at V and 0 bases at J, with 10 bases between the two ends.

This clonotype came up many times. The chain links TRBV7-8 to TRBJ1-2, with no clear D. The CDR3 has 15 amino acids. V was trimmed by 3 bases and J by 7 bases, leaving 18 bases between them. The germline CDR1 and CDR2 sequences are SGHVS and FQNEAQ. The CDR3 DNA follows: TGTGCCAGCAGCTTGGACCCGGGAGATGTGCGTGGCTACACCTTC. Amino acids: CASSLDPGDVRGYTF.

The chain carries TRBV6-6 and TRBJ2-1; 10 bases line up with TRBD2. Germline CDR1 MNHNY, CDR2 SVGAGI (reference sequence). The CDR3 totals 15 residues. V dropped 4 bases and J dropped 6; count of bases not matched to a gene: 6. The CDR3 spells CASSSRAGGVNEQFF. The CDR3 coding sequence is TGTGCCAGCAGTTCTCGAGCGGGAGGGGTCAATGAGCAGTTCTTC.

The genes are TRBV2 and TRBJ1-5; 9 nucleotides line up with TRBD1. Germline CDR1 reads SNHLY; CDR2 reads FYNNEI. V shed 6 bases and J 7 bases; nucleotides not matched to a gene: 7. CDR3 length: 14 residues. The DNA for the CDR3 is TGTGCCAGCAGCGAGGGACAGGGCTTGCAGCCCCAGCATTTT. This translates into CASSEGQGLQPQHF.

This chain joins TRBV14 and TRBJ1-1; D gene uncertain. The CDR3 spans 17 residues. From germline, CDR1 is SGHDN and CDR2 FVKESK. Between the trimmed V and J ends, which lost 3 bases and 0 bases, there was a span of 17 bases. CDR3 in DNA: TGTGCCAGCAGCCAGAATTTAGGGTTTTCGGTGAACACTGAAGCTTTCTTT. This gives the protein CASSQNLGFSVNTEAFF.

This clonotype was counted between two and nine times. The chain has TRBV7-2 and TRBJ2-7; 12 nucleotides match TRBD1. Germline V gene data show CDR1 as SGHTA and CDR2 as FQGNSA. CDR3 length: 15 amino acids. V shed 5 bases and J 6 bases; nucleotides not matched to a gene: 8. CDR3 amino acids: CASSSRDRGHGEQYF. In DNA form, the CDR3 reads TGTGCCAGCAGCAGTCGGGACAGGGGGCACGGCGAGCAGTACTTC. The complete variable domain, with remaining parts taken from reference TRBV7-2 and TRBJ2-7, reads GAGVSQSPSNKVTEKGKDVELRCDPISGHTALYWYRQSLGQGLEFLIYFQGNSAPDKSGLPSDRFSAERTGGSVSTLTIQRTQQEDSAVYLCASSSRDRGHGEQYFGPGTRLTVT.

Only a few counts were recorded for this clonotype. The chain has TRBV7-8 and TRBJ2-1; 14 nucleotides line up with TRBD2. Germline V gene sequence: CDR1 SGHVS, CDR2 FQNEAQ. The CDR3 runs to 14 residues. Trimming at V came to 4 bases and at J to 10 bases, leaving 3 bases not matched to a gene. The CDR3 loop is CASSWTSGGTEQFF. CDR3 coding DNA: TGTGCCAGCAGCTGGACTAGCGGGGGGACAGAGCAGTTCTTC.

On this clonotype: A much larger clone lies one base from this, so it may be a read error. The chain couples TRBV5-4 to TRBJ1-1; D is ambiguous. Germline V gene data show CDR1 as SGHNT and CDR2 as YYREEE (reference sequence). The CDR3 loop spans 16 amino acids. The CDR3 protein is CVSRLWGGRWWTEAFF. CDR3 DNA: TGTGTCAGCCGCCTTTGGGGAGGCCGCTGGTGGACTGAAGCTTTCTTT.

Only one count was recorded for this clonotype. The chain links TRBV28 to TRBJ1-1; 10 bases are a match to TRBD1. The V segment lost 6 bases and the J segment 4 bases; nucleotides outside the gene matches: 8. The length of the CDR3 is 15 residues. Looked up from germline, CDR1 is MDHEN and CDR2 is SYDVKM. The CDR3 sequence: CASSSTGTGVTEAFF. CDR3 bases: TGTGCCAGCAGCTCAACAGGGACAGGGGTCACTGAAGCTTTCTTT.

This clonotype was observed at least ten times. The J gene is TRBJ2-3, the V gene TRBV7-2, with D possibly called TRBD1 or TRBD2 (5 bases each). The ends were cut back, 5 bases at V and 1 base at J, with 13 bases in the middle. This CDR3 comprises 15 residues. Germline CDR1 and CDR2: SGHTA and FQGNSA. CDR3 nucleotide sequence: TGTGCCAGCAGCCTCCGGGACCGCCGCACAGATACGCAGTATTTT. Its protein is CASSLRDRRTDTQYF.

Only a few counts were recorded for this clonotype. The chain combines TRBV29-1 with TRBJ2-5, with TRBD2 matching 13 bases. The CDR3 covers 17 residues. Germline CDR1 reads SQVTM; CDR2 reads ANQGSEA. The V gene end was trimmed by 3 bases and the J gene end by 5 bases; junction bases not matched to a gene: 12. The CDR3 loop is CSVDWTSGGDGRETQYF. CDR3 in DNA: TGCAGCGTTGACTGGACTAGCGGGGGCGACGGGCGGGAGACCCAGTACTTC.

This clonotype was detected only a few times. The chain links TRBV20-1 to TRBJ2-7; D possibly corresponds to TRBD2 (5 bases). The germline V and J ends were trimmed by 0 bases and 3 bases, with 21 bases remaining between them. The germline V gene has CDR1 DFQATT and CDR2 SNEGSKA (reference sequence). This CDR3 is built from 17 residues. The CDR3 DNA sequence: TGCAGTGCTAGAGATCCTGAGGGCTACAGTCCCTACTACGAGCAGTACTTC. Its translation: CSARDPEGYSPYYEQYF.

This chain uses TRBV20-1 with TRBJ2-3, with a possible D match to TRBD2 (6 bases). V was shortened by 1 base and J by 4 bases, with 15 bases between the two germline ends. CDR3 length equals 15 residues. In germline, CDR1 is DFQATT, CDR2 SNEGSKA (reference sequence). The DNA of the CDR3 is TGCAGTGCTAGAGGAAACCAAGCTAGCGCAGATACGCAGTATTTT. This encodes CSARGNQASADTQYF.

The sample holds many counts of this clonotype. V and J are TRBV7-2 and TRBJ2-7; D may correspond to TRBD1 or TRBD2 (5 bases each). V lost 5 bases to trimming and J lost 0 bases, with 17 bases between them. Germline V gene data show CDR1 as SGHTA and CDR2 as FQGNSA. This CDR3 region has 16 residues. The CDR3 sequence: CASSIPGTGISYEQYF. As DNA, the CDR3 is TGTGCCAGCAGCATCCCCGGGACGGGGATCTCCTACGAGCAGTACTTC. Using reference TRBV7-2 and TRBJ2-7 for the parts outside the CDR3, the full variable domain is GAGVSQSPSNKVTEKGKDVELRCDPISGHTALYWYRQSLGQGLEFLIYFQGNSAPDKSGLPSDRFSAERTGGSVSTLTIQRTQQEDSAVYLCASSIPGTGISYEQYFGPGTRLTVT.

Comment on this clonotype: This sequence may be a read error, since a much larger clone differs from it by one base. The chain combines TRBV11-1 with TRBJ2-1; 10 bases align to TRBD2. This CDR3 is 16 amino acids long. Germline CDR1 SGHAT, CDR2 FQDESV (reference sequence). CDR3 region: CASSRPGAGGGNKQFF. As DNA, the CDR3 is TGTGCCAGCAGTCGCCCAGGAGCGGGGGGGGGCAATAAGCAGTTCTTC. The complete variable domain, with remaining parts taken from reference TRBV11-1 and TRBJ2-1, reads EAEVAQSPRYKITEKSQAVAFWCDPISGHATLYWYRQILGQGPELLVQFQDESVVDDSQLPKDRFSAERLKGVDSTLKIQPAELGDSAMYLCASSRPGAGGGNKQFFGPGTRLTVL.

The chain employs TRBV29-1 and TRBJ1-2, with D possibly matching TRBD1 (5 bases). Germline values: CDR1 SQVTM, CDR2 ANQGSEA. Trimming cost V 6 bases and J 6 bases, with 17 bases left between them. CDR3 size: 13 residues. The DNA for the CDR3 is TGCAGCGTCGCCCGGGACCAAGTAGATGGCTACACCTTC. Translated, it gives CSVARDQVDGYTF.

The chain couples TRBV5-1 to TRBJ1-1; D possibly corresponds to TRBD1 (6 bases). Germline V gene lookup returns CDR1 SGHRS and CDR2 YFSETQ. The ends were cut back, 6 bases at V and 0 bases at J, with 12 bases in the middle. The CDR3 has 14 amino acids. The CDR3 nucleotides are TGCGCCAGCACCCCCGGGGGGCTGAACACTGAAGCTTTCTTT. This encodes CASTPGGLNTEAFF.

The sample holds many counts of this clonotype. The chain combines TRBV7-6 with TRBJ2-5, with 7 nucleotides matching TRBD1. CDR3 size: 14 residues. CDR1 and CDR2 (germline): SGHVS, FNYEAQ. V was clipped by 5 bases and J by 2 bases; unmatched bases: 5. The CDR3 nucleotides read TGTGCCAGCAGCAAGACAGGGCCTCAAGAGACCCAGTACTTC. Protein: CASSKTGPQETQYF.

The rearrangement uses TRBV27 and TRBJ1-1; the match to TRBD1 covers 8 bases. This CDR3 has 17 residues. J gave up 4 bases and V 5 bases, and 15 bases lay outside the gene matches. The germline V gene has CDR1 MNHEY and CDR2 SMNVEV (reference sequence). DNA of the CDR3: TGTGCCAGCAGTATACTCGGGACAGGTCAGGGGGGCACTGAAGCTTTCTTT. Translated, it gives CASSILGTGQGGTEAFF.

This clonotype was detected only a few times. The CDR3 nucleotides read TGTGCCAGCTCACCGGGGACACCTGACTATGGCTACACCTTC. Encoded protein: CASSPGTPDYGYTF. The J gene is TRBJ1-2, the V gene TRBV18, with D perhaps TRBD1 (6 bases). Germline lookup yields CDR1 KGHSH and CDR2 LQKENI. This CDR3 comprises 14 residues. V lost 3 bases, J lost 3 bases, and 11 bases lay in between.

V gene TRBV28 combines with J gene TRBJ2-1; D might be TRBD1 (5 bases). CDR1 and CDR2 (germline): MDHEN, SYDVKM. The CDR3 runs to 13 residues. V lost 6 bases and J lost 11, with 17 bases in between. This CDR3 reads CASRSRGGEKQFF. DNA of the CDR3: TGTGCCAGCAGGAGTAGGGGTGGGGAAAAGCAGTTCTTC.

This clonotype showed up many times. The chain employs TRBV7-2 and TRBJ2-7; D call uncertain. Germline V gene sequence: CDR1 SGHTA, CDR2 FQGNSA. The length of the CDR3 is 16 residues. V dropped 4 bases and J dropped 2 bases, with 18 bases sitting between them. CDR3 nucleotide sequence: TGTGCCAGCAGCTACCTTGATCCGGAGATACCCTACGAGCAGTACTTC. It is translated as CASSYLDPEIPYEQYF.

This clonotype showed up just a few times. V usage is TRBV10-3 and J usage is TRBJ1-4, with D uncertain. The length of the CDR3 is 13 residues. The V end lost 6 bases, the J end lost 6 bases, and 11 bases lay between the germline ends. CDR1 ENHRY and CDR2 SYGVKD come from the germline V gene. In nucleotides, the CDR3 is TGTGCCATCAGGGGAGAGGAGGATGAAAAACTGTTTTTT. Its protein is CAIRGEEDEKLFF.